This TCR beta chain was recorded in a study of blood T cell repertoires in COVID-19. About the study: The origin of the acute and convalescent COVID-19 samples was the United States, Italy and Spain.

Trimming pared 0 bases from V and 7 bases from J, leaving 4 bases between. Germline CDR1 SNHLY, CDR2 FYNNEI. This CDR3 has 13 residues. This clone has a single count. The authors' processing: Reference gene primer amplification gave nucleated cell count estimates. Some clones are missing from TCRdb's copy, which holds only in-frame ones; the method was immunoSEQ multiplex PCR. The D gene and trimming were derived from the DNA, and the V and J assignments and clone size from that table. The repertoire holds fewer than 350,000 clones, with approximately 92% as singletons. Patients from Seattle were sampled longitudinally, starting during active infection.

The sequence came from a woman younger than 45 with COVID-19, enrolled during active disease. The genes are TRBV2 and TRBJ1-6, with D unclear. The sequencing sample was made of peripheral blood. CDR3 sequence (DNA): TGTGCCAGCAGTGAAGCCCCGAATTCACCCCTCCACTTT. Translation gives CASSEAPNSPLHF.